Below are 15 T cell receptor beta chains sequenced from a single sample in a study of blood T cell repertoires in COVID-19. Some clones are missing from TCRdb's copy, which holds only in-frame ones; the method was immunoSEQ multiplex PCR. The sample holds 230,000 or so clones, 70% to 90% seen once. The sequenced sample consisted of PBMCs or T cells enriched from blood (not recorded which). The source is a woman aged 45 to 65 who had been exposed to COVID-19.

The chain combines TRBV6-5 with TRBJ1-2; a weak D match, TRBD1 (5 bases). The CDR3 consists of 14 residues. V shed 6 bases and J shed 6 bases, with 17 bases lying between them. Germline assignment: CDR1 MNHEY and CDR2 SVGAGI. CDR3 DNA sequence: TGTGCCAGCAGCTCCCTTCGGGCAGGGAATGGCTACACCTTC. Its translation is CASSSLRAGNGYTF.

Only a few counts were recorded for this clone. The chain links TRBV5-4 to TRBJ1-1, with D uncertain. Per germline, CDR1 SGHNT and CDR2 YYREEE (reference sequence). The CDR3 consists of 14 residues. Trimming stripped 5 bases from V and 4 bases from J, with 15 bases between. CDR3 in DNA: TGTGCCAGCAGTCCGGGCCTCCGGGGCACTGAAGCTTTCTTT. Amino acids: CASSPGLRGTEAFF.

As regards this clone: Germline and junction disagree at one end, which may indicate a read error. The V call is TRBV24-1, the J call TRBJ1-3; unclear D gene. Germline lookup yields CDR1 KGHDR and CDR2 SFDVKD. The CDR3 is 19 residues long. In nucleotides, the CDR3 is TGTGCCCGACGAAGGGAGGTTTTTACCCCCAGGACCTCTGGAAGCACCATATATTTT. This translates into CARRREVFTPRTSGSTIYF.

This clone was detected only once. The J gene is TRBJ1-6, the V gene TRBV5-5; perhaps TRBD1 as D (6 bases). Per the germline V gene, CDR1 is SGHKS and CDR2 is YYEKEE (reference sequence). The CDR3 covers 15 residues. Trimming removed 2 bases from V and 6 bases from J, with 12 bases in between. CDR3 region: CASSLSAGVNSPLHF. The CDR3 DNA follows: TGTGCCAGCAGCTTATCGGCAGGGGTTAATTCACCCCTCCACTTT.

The chain recombines TRBV18 with TRBJ2-3; TRBD1 is a possible D gene (5 bases). The germline V gene has CDR1 KGHSH and CDR2 LQKENI. The V gene lost 5 bases and the J gene lost 5 bases, with 8 bases spanning the gap. The CDR3 is 12 amino acids. The CDR3 coding sequence is TGTGCCAGCTCATCAGGGAAAGATACGCAGTATTTT. This codes for CASSSGKDTQYF. Looking up the rest from reference TRBV18 and TRBJ2-3 gives the full variable domain: NAGVMQNPRHLVRRRGQEARLRCSPMKGHSHVYWYRQLPEEGLKFMVYLQKENIIDESGMPKERFSAEFPKEGPSILRIQQVVRGDSAAYFCASSSGKDTQYFGPGTRLTVL.

CDR3 sequence (DNA): TGTGCCAGCTCGCAACAGGAACGCCGGCTATGGAACACTGAAGCTTTCTTT. It yields the protein CASSQQERRLWNTEAFF. This sequence joins TRBV18 and TRBJ1-1; D might be TRBD1 (5 bases). Trimming removed 6 bases from V and 1 base from J, with 21 bases in between. The CDR3 has 17 residues. Germline-derived CDR1 and CDR2 are KGHSH and LQKENI. Full variable domain (missing parts from reference TRBV18 and TRBJ1-1): NAGVMQNPRHLVRRRGQEARLRCSPMKGHSHVYWYRQLPEEGLKFMVYLQKENIIDESGMPKERFSAEFPKEGPSILRIQQVVRGDSAAYFCASSQQERRLWNTEAFFGQGTRLTVV.

This chain joins TRBV19 and TRBJ2-7; TRBD1 is a possible D gene (6 bases). Germline-derived CDR1 and CDR2 are LNHDA and SQIVND (reference sequence). The length of the CDR3 is 16 residues. V was shortened by 2 bases and J by 2 bases, with 16 bases between the two germline ends. In nucleotides, the CDR3 is TGTGCCAGTAGTATATTCCGAAATGGACAGCCCTACGAGCAGTACTTC. This translates into CASSIFRNGQPYEQYF.

This chain links TRBV5-1 with TRBJ1-1; no definite D call. V lost 4 bases and J lost 3, with 10 bases in between. Germline CDR1 reads SGHRS; CDR2 reads YFSETQ. This CDR3 spans 13 amino acids. CDR3 loop: CASSPSKHTEAFF. The CDR3 DNA is TGCGCCAGCAGCCCTAGCAAGCACACTGAAGCTTTCTTT.

This chain joins TRBV19 and TRBJ1-3; D gene uncertain. Looked up from germline, CDR1 is LNHDA and CDR2 is SQIVND (reference sequence). Trimming removed 3 bases from V and 1 base from J, with 10 bases in between. The CDR3 contains 15 residues. In DNA, the CDR3 is TGTGCCAGTAGTATCGACCCGGGATCTGGAAACACCATATATTTT. Translated, it gives CASSIDPGSGNTIYF.

CDR3 DNA sequence: TGTGCCAGCAGCCCCACCCTTGAGGAAGCTTTCTTT. Translated: CASSPTLEEAFF. The V and J genes are TRBV7-9 and TRBJ1-1; the D is unclear. Looked up from germline, CDR1 is SEHNR and CDR2 is FQNEAQ (reference sequence). Trimming removed 5 bases at V and 8 bases at J, with 12 bases between. The CDR3 totals 12 residues.

The count of this clone is one. This chain connects TRBV21-1 to TRBJ1-1. TRBV21-1 is deemed a pseudogene. This CDR3 is built from 15 residues. CDR3 in DNA: TGTGCCAGCAGCAAGAAGGGAGGAAGTCCCACTGAAGCTTTCTTT. Translation: CASSKKGGSPTEAFF.

This chain links TRBV10-2 with TRBJ1-2, with D uncertain. Trimming removed 3 bases from V and 4 bases from J, with 12 bases in between. This CDR3 is built from 14 residues. Germline V gives CDR1 WSHSY, CDR2 SAAADI. CDR3 loop: CASSDERAVYGYTF. DNA of the CDR3: TGCGCCAGCAGTGATGAGAGGGCAGTCTATGGCTACACCTTC.

V and J are TRBV4-1 and TRBJ2-2; 7 bases are shared with TRBD2. The CDR3 is made up of 15 amino acids. V shed 4 bases, J shed 5 bases, and the junction held 7 bases outside the gene matches. Germline V lookup: CDR1 MGHRA, CDR2 YSYEKL. The CDR3 spells CASSPTSGGTGELFF. CDR3 DNA sequence: TGCGCCAGCAGCCCCACCTCGGGAGGAACCGGGGAGCTGTTTTTT.

The rearrangement links TRBV6-4 to TRBJ2-3, with TRBD2 identical over 7 bases. The V segment lost 3 bases and the J segment 3 bases; nucleotides outside the gene matches: 6. CDR1 is MRHNA and CDR2 is SNTAGT in the germline V gene. CDR3 length: 15 amino acids. The CDR3 reads CASSDTAGRTDTQYF. The CDR3 DNA sequence: TGTGCCAGCAGTGATACAGCGGGGCGGACAGATACGCAGTATTTT.

Comments on this clone: Other nucleotide sequences from this sample produce the same CDR3. The chain employs TRBV7-2 and TRBJ2-5; unclear D gene. The CDR3 is 12 amino acids. V was trimmed by 4 bases and J by 5 bases, leaving 8 bases between them. CDR1 and CDR2 (germline): SGHTA, FQGNSA. Here the CDR3 reads CASSSPGETQYF. The CDR3 bases are TGTGCCAGCAGCTCACCGGGTGAGACCCAGTACTTC.